This T cell receptor (beta chain) emerged from a study of Graves' ophthalmopathy and Graves' hyperthyroidism. Other autoimmune diseases, uncontrolled infections, pregnancy or lactation led to the exclusion of patients. Transcripts of RNA were the source for amplifying TCR beta CDR3 regions. The authors performed first-round RT-PCR with HTBI primers and then a second-round multiplex PCR. TCRdb redid the calling of the multiplex PCR reads with MiXCR, one entry per CDR3 protein. The sample consists of about 180,000 distinct CDR3 sequences, about 40% of them appearing once. The CDR3 is 15 amino acids. Germline V gene data show CDR1 as SGHAT and CDR2 as FQNNGV. Trimming shortened V by 0 bases and J by 4 bases, and 12 bases separated the two germline ends.

The TCR comes from a woman between 40 and 55 years old with Graves' ophthalmopathy. The chain carries TRBV11-2 and TRBJ1-2; D is undetermined. Input material: peripheral blood. The CDR3 loop is CASSLDRSTSYGYTF. As DNA, the CDR3 is TGTGCCAGCAGCTTAGATCGAAGTACAAGCTATGGCTACACCTTC. Full variable domain (rest looked up from reference TRBV11-2 and TRBJ1-2): EAGVAQSPRYKIIEKRQSVAFWCNPISGHATLYWYQQILGQGPKLLIQFQNNGVVDDSQLPKDRFSAERLKGVDSTLKIQPAKLEDSAVYLCASSLDRSTSYGYTFGSGTRLTVV.